These T cell receptor beta chains were read from a single sample in a study of shared clonotypes between healthy human individuals. Assay: immunoSEQ multiplex PCR; the TCRdb copy retains only in-frame clones and omits some. The sample records around 610,000 clones, 96% being singletons. Material for sequencing was naive CD8+ T cells sorted from blood. These receptors were obtained from a woman aged 25 to 39 in good health. The CDR3 runs from the conserved cysteine through the conserved F or W. Each record gives: CDR3 protein, CDR3 DNA, clone size, J gene, V gene, D gene. The D gene is left open where the match is weak. Not every row has a clone size; where given, it reads once, few, many or a size class.

CDR3: CASSFGSAGEQYF
DNA: TGTGCCAGCAGCTTCGGGTCAGCTGGGGAGCAGTACTTC
size: once
J: TRBJ2-7
V: TRBV5-6
D: -

CDR3: CASSFLGGEVETQYF
DNA: TGTGCCAGCAGTTTTTTAGGGGGCGAGGTGGAGACCCAGTACTTC
size: -
J: TRBJ2-5
V: TRBV28
D: TRBD1

CDR3: CASSWDRLGYEQYF
DNA: TGTGCCAGCAGTTGGGACCGTCTGGGGTACGAGCAGTACTTC
size: -
J: TRBJ2-7
V: TRBV6-5
D: -

CDR3: CASSQETGGGEKLFF
DNA: TGCGCCAGCAGCCAAGAGACAGGGGGAGGTGAAAAACTGTTTTTT
size: -
J: TRBJ1-4
V: TRBV4-1
D: TRBD1

CDR3: CASSYSSGGLTYEQYF
DNA: TGTGCCAGCAGTTACTCCAGTGGCGGACTCACCTACGAGCAGTACTTC
size: -
J: TRBJ2-7
V: TRBV6-5
D: -

CDR3: CASSLEGGAEAFF
DNA: TGTGCCAGCAGCTTAGAAGGGGGGGCTGAAGCTTTCTTT
size: -
J: TRBJ1-1
V: TRBV7-9
D: -

CDR3: CASSFRGNYGYTF
DNA: TGTGCCAGCAGTTTCCGGGGAAACTATGGCTACACCTTC
size: -
J: TRBJ1-2
V: TRBV28
D: -

CDR3: CASSLQGAIGETQYF
DNA: TGCGCCAGCAGCTTGCAGGGGGCGATAGGAGAGACCCAGTACTTC
size: -
J: TRBJ2-5
V: TRBV5-1
D: TRBD1

CDR3: CASSFTGGGTEAFF
DNA: TGTGCCAGCAGTTTTACAGGGGGTGGAACTGAAGCTTTCTTT
size: -
J: TRBJ1-1
V: TRBV28
D: TRBD1

CDR3: CASSIGNEQFF
DNA: TGTGCCAGCAGTATTGGCAATGAGCAGTTCTTC
size: once
J: TRBJ2-1
V: TRBV27
D: -

CDR3: CASSIRLGGDFAAYNEQFF
DNA: TGTGCCAGTAGTATAAGGTTGGGGGGGGACTTCGCAGCCTACAATGAGCAGTTCTTC
size: once
J: TRBJ2-1
V: TRBV19
D: TRBD2

CDR3: CASSQDSTDQETQYF
DNA: TGCGCCAGCAGCCAAGATTCGACGGACCAAGAGACCCAGTACTTC
size: -
J: TRBJ2-5
V: TRBV4-1
D: -

CDR3: CASAHGTGGQNEQFF
DNA: TGTGCTAGTGCCCACGGGACAGGGGGCCAAAATGAGCAGTTCTTC
size: -
J: TRBJ2-1
V: TRBV12-5
D: TRBD1

CDR3: CASSDQSNQPQHF
DNA: TGTGCCAGCAGCGACCAAAGCAATCAGCCCCAGCATTTT
size: -
J: TRBJ1-5
V: TRBV28
D: -

CDR3: CASSISGETEAFF
DNA: TGTGCCAGCAGCATATCAGGGGAAACTGAAGCTTTCTTT
size: -
J: TRBJ1-1
V: TRBV28
D: -

CDR3: CASSMGGREAFF
DNA: TGTGCCAGTAGTATGGGGGGACGGGAAGCTTTCTTT
size: -
J: TRBJ1-1
V: TRBV19
D: -

CDR3: CASSSLYEQYF
DNA: TGTGCCAGCAGCTCCCTCTACGAGCAGTACTTC
size: -
J: TRBJ2-7
V: TRBV7-8
D: -

CDR3: CASSPGGRVDEQYF
DNA: TGTGCCAGCAGCCCCGGGGGGAGGGTGGACGAGCAGTACTTC
size: -
J: TRBJ2-7
V: TRBV7-7
D: TRBD2

CDR3: CASGGQLGDTNSYQETQYF
DNA: TGTGCCAGCGGAGGCCAACTTGGGGACACCAATTCGTACCAAGAGACCCAGTACTTC
size: -
J: TRBJ2-5
V: TRBV7-9
D: -

CDR3: CASSPDSPEAFF
DNA: TGTGCCAGCAGCCCGGATTCGCCTGAAGCTTTCTTT
size: -
J: TRBJ1-1
V: TRBV16
D: -